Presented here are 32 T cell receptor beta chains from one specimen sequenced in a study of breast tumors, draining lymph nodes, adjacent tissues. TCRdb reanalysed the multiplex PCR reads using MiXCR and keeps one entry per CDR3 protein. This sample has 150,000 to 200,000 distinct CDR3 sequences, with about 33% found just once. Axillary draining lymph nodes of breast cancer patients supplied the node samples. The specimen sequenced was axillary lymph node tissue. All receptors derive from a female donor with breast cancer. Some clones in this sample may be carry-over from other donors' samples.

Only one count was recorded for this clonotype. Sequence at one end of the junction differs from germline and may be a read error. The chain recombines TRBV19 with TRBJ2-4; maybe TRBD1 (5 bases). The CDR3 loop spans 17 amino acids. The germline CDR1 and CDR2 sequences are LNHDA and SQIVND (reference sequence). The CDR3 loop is CASSIGGGPTAKNIQSF. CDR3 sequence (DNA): TGTGCCAGTAGTATAGGAGGCGGACCGACAGCCAAAAACATTCAGTCCTTC.

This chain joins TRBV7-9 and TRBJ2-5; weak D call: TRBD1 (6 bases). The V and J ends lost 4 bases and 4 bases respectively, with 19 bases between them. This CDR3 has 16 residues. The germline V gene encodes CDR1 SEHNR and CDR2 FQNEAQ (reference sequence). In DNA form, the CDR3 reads TGTGCCAGCAGCTCACCTAAACAGGGTCCGAGAGAGACCCAGTACTTC. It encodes CASSSPKQGPRETQYF.

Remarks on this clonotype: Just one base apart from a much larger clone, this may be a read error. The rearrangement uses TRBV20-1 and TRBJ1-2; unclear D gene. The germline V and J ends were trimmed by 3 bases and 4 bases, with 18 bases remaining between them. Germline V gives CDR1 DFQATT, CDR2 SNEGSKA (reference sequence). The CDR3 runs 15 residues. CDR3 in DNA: TGCAGTGCTAGTCCTGGCAGTGACCCCACCTATGGCTACACCTTC. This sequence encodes CSASPGSDPTYGYTF.

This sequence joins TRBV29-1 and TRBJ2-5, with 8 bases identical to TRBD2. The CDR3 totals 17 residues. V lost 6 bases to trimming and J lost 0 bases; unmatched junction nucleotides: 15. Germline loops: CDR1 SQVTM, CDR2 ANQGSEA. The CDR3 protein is CSVKGLAGRPYQETQYF. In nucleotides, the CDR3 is TGCAGCGTCAAAGGATTAGCGGGACGGCCGTACCAAGAGACCCAGTACTTC. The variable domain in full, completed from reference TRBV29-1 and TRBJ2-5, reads SAVISQKPSRDICQRGTSLTIQCQVDSQVTMMFWYRQQPGQSLTLIATANQGSEATYESGFVIDKFPISRPNLTFSTLTVSNMSPEDSSIYLCSVKGLAGRPYQETQYFGPGTRLLVL.

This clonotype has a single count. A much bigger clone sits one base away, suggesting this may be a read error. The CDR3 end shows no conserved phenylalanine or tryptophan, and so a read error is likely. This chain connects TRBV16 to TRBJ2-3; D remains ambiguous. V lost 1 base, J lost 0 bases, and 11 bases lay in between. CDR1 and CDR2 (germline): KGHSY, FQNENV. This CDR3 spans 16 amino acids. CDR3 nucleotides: TGTGCCAGCAGCCAATTCTCGACACCTAGCACAGATACGCAGTATGTT. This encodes CASSQFSTPSTDTQYV.

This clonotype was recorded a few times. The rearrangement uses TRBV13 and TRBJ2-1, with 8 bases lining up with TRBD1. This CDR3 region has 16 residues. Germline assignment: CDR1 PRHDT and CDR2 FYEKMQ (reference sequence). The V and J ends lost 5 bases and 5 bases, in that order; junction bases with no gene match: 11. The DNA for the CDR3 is TGTGCCAGCAGCGGGCGAGGGACAGGCAGCCACAATGAGCAGTTCTTC. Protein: CASSGRGTGSHNEQFF.

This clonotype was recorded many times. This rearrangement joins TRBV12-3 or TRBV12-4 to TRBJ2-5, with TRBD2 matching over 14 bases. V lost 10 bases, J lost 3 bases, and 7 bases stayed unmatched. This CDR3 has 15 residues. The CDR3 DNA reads TGTGCCACTCGGACTAGCGGGAGGAGGGAAGAGACCCAGTACTTC. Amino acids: CATRTSGRREETQYF.

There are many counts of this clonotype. DNA for the CDR3: TGTGCCATCAAGGGGCGGGTAACCCCCACAGATACGCAGTATTTT. Its translation is CAIKGRVTPTDTQYF. V gene TRBV10-3 combines with J gene TRBJ2-3; D may match TRBD1 or TRBD2 (5 bases each). This CDR3 contains 15 residues. The V and J ends lost 7 bases and 2 bases respectively, with 16 bases between them. Germline CDR1 ENHRY, CDR2 SYGVKD.

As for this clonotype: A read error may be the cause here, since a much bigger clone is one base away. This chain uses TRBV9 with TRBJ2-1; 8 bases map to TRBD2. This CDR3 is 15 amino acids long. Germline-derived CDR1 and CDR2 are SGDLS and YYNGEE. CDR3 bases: TGTGCCAACAGCGTAGCGAGCGGGAGTTCATATGAGCAGTTCTTC. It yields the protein CANSVASGSSYEQFF.

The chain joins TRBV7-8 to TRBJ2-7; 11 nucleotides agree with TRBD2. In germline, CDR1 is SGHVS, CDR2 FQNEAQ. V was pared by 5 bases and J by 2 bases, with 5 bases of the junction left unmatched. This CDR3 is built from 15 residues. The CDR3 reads CASSPSSGGPYEQYF. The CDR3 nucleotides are TGTGCCAGCAGCCCCTCTAGCGGGGGGCCCTACGAGCAGTACTTC.

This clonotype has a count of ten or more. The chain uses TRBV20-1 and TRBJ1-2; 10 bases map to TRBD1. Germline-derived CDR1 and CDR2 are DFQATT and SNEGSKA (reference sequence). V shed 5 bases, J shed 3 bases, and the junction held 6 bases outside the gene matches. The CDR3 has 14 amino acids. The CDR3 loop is CSASRQGAYYGYTF. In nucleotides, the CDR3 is TGCAGTGCTTCTCGACAGGGGGCCTACTATGGCTACACCTTC.

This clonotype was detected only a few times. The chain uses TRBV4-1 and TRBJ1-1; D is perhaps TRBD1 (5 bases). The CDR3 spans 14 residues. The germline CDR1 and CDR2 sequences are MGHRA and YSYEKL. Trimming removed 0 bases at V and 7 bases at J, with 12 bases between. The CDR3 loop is CASSQDRGVSEAFF. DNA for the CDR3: TGCGCCAGCAGCCAAGATCGGGGGGTGAGTGAAGCTTTCTTT.

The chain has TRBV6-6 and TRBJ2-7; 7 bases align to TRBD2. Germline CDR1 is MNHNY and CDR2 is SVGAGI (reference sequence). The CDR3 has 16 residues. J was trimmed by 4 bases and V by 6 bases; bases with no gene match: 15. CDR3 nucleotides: TGTGCCAGCAGACGCGGGGGACCCCGAGGCGGTTACGAGCAGTACTTC. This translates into CASRRGGPRGGYEQYF.

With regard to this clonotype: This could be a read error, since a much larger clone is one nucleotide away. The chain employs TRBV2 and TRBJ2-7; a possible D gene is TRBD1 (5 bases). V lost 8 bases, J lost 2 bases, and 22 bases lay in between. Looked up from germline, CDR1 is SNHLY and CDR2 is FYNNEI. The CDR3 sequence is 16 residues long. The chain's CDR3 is CASSPQQALKAYEQYF. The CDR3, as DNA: TGTGCCAGCTCACCACAACAGGCCCTGAAGGCCTACGAGCAGTACTTC.

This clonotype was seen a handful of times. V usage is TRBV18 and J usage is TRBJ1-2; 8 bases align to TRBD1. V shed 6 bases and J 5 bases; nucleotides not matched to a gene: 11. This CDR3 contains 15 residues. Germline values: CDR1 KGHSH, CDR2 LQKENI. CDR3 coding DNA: TGTGCCAGCTCGGACCGGGACAGGATACCTTATGGCTACACCTTC. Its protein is CASSDRDRIPYGYTF.

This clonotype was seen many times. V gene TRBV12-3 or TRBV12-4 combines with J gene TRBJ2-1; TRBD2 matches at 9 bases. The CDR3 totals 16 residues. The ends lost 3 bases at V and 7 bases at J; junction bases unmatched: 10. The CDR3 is CASSFPRGRAGNEQFF. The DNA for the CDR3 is TGTGCCAGCAGTTTCCCCCGCGGGAGGGCCGGGAATGAGCAGTTCTTC.

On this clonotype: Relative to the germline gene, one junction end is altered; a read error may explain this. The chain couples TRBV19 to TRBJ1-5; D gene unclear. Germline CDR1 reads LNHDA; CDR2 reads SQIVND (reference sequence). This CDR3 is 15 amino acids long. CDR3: CASNIRAGSNQPQHF. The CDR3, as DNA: TGTGCCAGTAATATAAGGGCGGGCAGCAATCAGCCCCAGCATTTT.

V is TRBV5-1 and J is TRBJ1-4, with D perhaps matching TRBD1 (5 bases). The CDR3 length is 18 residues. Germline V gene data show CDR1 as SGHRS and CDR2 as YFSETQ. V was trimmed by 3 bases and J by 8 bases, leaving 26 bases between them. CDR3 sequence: CASSSRGLAGAGNEKLFF. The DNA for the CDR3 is TGCGCCAGCAGCTCTCGGGGACTAGCGGGAGCGGGGAACGAAAAACTGTTTTTT.

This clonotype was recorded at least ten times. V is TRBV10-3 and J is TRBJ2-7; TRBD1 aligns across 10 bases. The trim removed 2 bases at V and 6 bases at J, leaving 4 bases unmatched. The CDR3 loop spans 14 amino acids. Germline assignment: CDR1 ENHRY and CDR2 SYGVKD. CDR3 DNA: TGTGCCATCAGTGAGAGGGACAGGGGTAGCGAGCAGTACTTC. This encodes CAISERDRGSEQYF.

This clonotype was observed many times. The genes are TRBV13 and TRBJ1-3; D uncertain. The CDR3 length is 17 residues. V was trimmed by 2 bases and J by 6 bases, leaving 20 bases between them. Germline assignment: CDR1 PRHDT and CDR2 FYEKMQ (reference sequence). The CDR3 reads CASSLRTRISWENTIYF. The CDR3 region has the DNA TGTGCCAGCAGCTTAAGGACTCGGATCTCTTGGGAAAACACCATATATTTT.

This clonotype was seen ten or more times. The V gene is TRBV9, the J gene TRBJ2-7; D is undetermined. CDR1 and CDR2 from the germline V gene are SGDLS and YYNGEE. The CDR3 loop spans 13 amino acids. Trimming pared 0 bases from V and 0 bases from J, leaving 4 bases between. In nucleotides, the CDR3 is TGTGCCAGCAGCGTAGTCCCCTCCTACGAGCAGTACTTC. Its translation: CASSVVPSYEQYF.

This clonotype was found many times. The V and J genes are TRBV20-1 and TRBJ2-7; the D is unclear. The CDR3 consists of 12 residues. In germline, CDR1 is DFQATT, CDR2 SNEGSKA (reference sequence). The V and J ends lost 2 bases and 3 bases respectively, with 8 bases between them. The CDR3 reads CSARPERYEQYF. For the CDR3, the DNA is TGCAGTGCTAGACCCGAACGCTACGAGCAGTACTTC.

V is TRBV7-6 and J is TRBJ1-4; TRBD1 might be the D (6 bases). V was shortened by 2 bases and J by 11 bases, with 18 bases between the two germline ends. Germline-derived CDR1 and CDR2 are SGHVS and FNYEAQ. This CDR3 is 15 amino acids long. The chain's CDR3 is CASSLHPQGGEKLFF. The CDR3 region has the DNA TGTGCCAGCAGCTTACACCCGCAAGGGGGGGAGAAACTGTTTTTT.

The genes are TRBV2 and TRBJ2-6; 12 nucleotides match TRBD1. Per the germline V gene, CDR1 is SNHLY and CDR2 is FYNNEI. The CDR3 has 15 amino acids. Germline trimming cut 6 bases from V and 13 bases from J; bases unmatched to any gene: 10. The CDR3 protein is CASSTGTGGGRVLTF. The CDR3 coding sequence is TGTGCCAGCAGCACCGGGACAGGGGGCGGAAGGGTCCTGACTTTC.

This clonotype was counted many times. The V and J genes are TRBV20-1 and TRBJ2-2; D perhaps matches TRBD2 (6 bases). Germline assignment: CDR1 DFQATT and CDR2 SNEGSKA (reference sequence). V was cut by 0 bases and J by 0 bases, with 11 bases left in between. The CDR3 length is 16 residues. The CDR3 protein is CSARDVWGANTGELFF. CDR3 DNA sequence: TGCAGTGCTAGAGATGTTTGGGGGGCGAACACCGGGGAGCTGTTTTTT.

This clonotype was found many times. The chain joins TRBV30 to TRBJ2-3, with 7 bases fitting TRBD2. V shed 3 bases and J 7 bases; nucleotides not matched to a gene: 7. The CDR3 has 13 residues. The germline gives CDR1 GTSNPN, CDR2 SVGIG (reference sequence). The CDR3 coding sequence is TGTGCCTGGAGACCGTCACTAGCGAATACGCAGTATTTT. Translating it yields CAWRPSLANTQYF.

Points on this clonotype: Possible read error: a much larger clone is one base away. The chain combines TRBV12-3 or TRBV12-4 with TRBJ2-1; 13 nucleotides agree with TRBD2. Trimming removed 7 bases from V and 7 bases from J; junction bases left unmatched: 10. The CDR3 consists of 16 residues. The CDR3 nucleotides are TGTGCCAGCAATCGCCCTAGGACTAGCGGGAGTAATGAGCAGTTCTTC. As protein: CASNRPRTSGSNEQFF.

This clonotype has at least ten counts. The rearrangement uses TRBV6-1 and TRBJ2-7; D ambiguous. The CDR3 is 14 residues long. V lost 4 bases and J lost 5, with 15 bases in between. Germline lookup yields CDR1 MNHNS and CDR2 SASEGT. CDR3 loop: CASSVGSHFDEQYF. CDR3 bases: TGTGCCAGCAGTGTGGGATCGCACTTCGACGAGCAGTACTTC.

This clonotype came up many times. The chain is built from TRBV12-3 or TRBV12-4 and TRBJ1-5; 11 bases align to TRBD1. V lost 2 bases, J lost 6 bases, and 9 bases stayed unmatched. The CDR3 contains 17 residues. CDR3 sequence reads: CASSLYGGQGDSQPQHF. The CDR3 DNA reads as TGTGCCAGCAGTTTATACGGGGGACAGGGGGACAGTCAGCCCCAGCATTTT.

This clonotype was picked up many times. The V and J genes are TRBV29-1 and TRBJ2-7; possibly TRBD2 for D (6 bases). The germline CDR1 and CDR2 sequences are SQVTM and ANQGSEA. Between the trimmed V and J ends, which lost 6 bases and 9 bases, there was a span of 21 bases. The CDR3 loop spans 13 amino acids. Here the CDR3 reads CSVVGEDGIGQYF. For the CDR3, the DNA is TGCAGCGTCGTTGGGGAGGACGGAATCGGGCAGTACTTC.

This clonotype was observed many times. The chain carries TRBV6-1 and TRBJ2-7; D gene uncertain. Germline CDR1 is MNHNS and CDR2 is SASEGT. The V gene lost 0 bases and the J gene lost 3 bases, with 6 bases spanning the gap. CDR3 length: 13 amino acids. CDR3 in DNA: TGTGCCAGCAGTGAAGCAGGTCGCTACGAGCAGTACTTC. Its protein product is CASSEAGRYEQYF.

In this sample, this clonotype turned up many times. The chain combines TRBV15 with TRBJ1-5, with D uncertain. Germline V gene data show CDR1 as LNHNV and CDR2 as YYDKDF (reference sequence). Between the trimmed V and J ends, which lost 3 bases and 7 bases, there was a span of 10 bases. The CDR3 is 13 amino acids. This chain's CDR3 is CATSSAREQPQHF. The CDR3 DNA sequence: TGTGCCACCAGCAGTGCAAGGGAACAGCCCCAGCATTTT.